A single sample is the source of the 5 T cell receptor beta chains below, sequenced in a study of vaccination and CD4 T cells after COVID-19. Regarding treatment: approximately 11-day PBMC culture with coronavirus spike peptide pools or control peptides (ViraFEST assay). These receptors' antigens are unknown. Sequencing of cultured CD4+ T cell DNA used the Oncomine TCR Beta short-read assay. Each CDR3 protein gets one entry after TCRdb re-called the PCR reads with MiXCR. The sample includes about 18,000 distinct CDR3 sequences, about three fifths of them seen just once. Specimen: CD4+ T cells from blood, cultured in vitro. The receptors here all came from a human donor who had recovered from COVID-19.

The V gene is TRBV9, the J gene TRBJ1-6, with D unresolved. Germline V gene data show CDR1 as SGDLS and CDR2 as YYNGEE. Trimming shortened V by 1 base and J by 8 bases, and 7 bases separated the two germline ends. The CDR3 loop spans 13 amino acids. CDR3 region: CASSVQMDSPLHF. DNA of the CDR3: TGTGCCAGCAGCGTACAAATGGATTCACCCCTCCACTTT.

This chain joins TRBV5-4 and TRBJ2-4; TRBD1 might be the D (6 bases). There are 13 residues in the CDR3. The germline V gene encodes CDR1 SGHNT and CDR2 YYREEE (reference sequence). Trimming took off 0 bases at V and 5 bases at J, with 6 bases between the two ends. The CDR3 region has the DNA TGTGCCAGCAGCTTGGGGGGGCAAAACATTCAGTACTTC. It yields the protein CASSLGGQNIQYF.

J is TRBJ1-5 and V is TRBV5-1, with TRBD1 matching 8 bases. The CDR3 has 15 amino acids. V gave up 4 bases and J gave up 6 bases; unmatched junction bases: 9. The germline V gene has CDR1 SGHRS and CDR2 YFSETQ. CDR3 nucleotides: TGCGCCAGCAGCGACGGACAGGGAATGGGTCAGCCCCAGCATTTT. It codes for CASSDGQGMGQPQHF.

The chain's CDR3 is CATYRGRDQPQHF. In DNA form, the CDR3 reads TGTGCCACTTACAGGGGACGGGATCAGCCCCAGCATTTT. The chain combines TRBV6-1 with TRBJ1-5; 7 positions agree with TRBD1. After removal of 10 bases from V and 5 bases from J, the junction contained 8 bases not matched to a gene. The CDR3 contains 13 residues. The V gene's germline CDR1 is MNHNS and CDR2 SASEGT.

The chain links TRBV6-2 or TRBV6-3 to TRBJ1-2; unclear D gene. Between the trimmed V and J ends, which lost 2 bases and 3 bases, there was a span of 13 bases. The CDR3 is 15 residues long. Germline values: CDR1 MNHEY, CDR2 SVGEGT. Here the CDR3 DNA reads TGTGCCAGCAGTTACCCTTGGACGGATCACTATGGCTACACCTTC. Translation: CASSYPWTDHYGYTF.